A single sample is the source of the 18 T cell receptor beta chains below, sequenced in a study of molecular identifiers for immune sequencing clone quantification. MiXCR was run by TCRdb on the PCR reads, yielding one entry per CDR3 protein. This table has over 600,000 distinct CDR3 sequences, 20% appearing once. The sample taken for sequencing was naive CD8+ T cells from blood, with Jurkat cell RNA spiked in. Subset in this sample: FACS-sorted CD8+CD4-CCR7+CD45RA+ naive T cells. The source is a human donor in good health. Some libraries in this study had Jurkat cell RNA spiked in.

Comments on this clonotype: In this CDR3 the conserved last residue, phenylalanine or tryptophan, is missing, so a read error is likely. The chain is built from TRBV4-1 and TRBJ2-7; possibly TRBD2 for D (6 bases). CDR3 size: 17 residues. The V and J ends lost 1 base and 4 bases respectively, with 20 bases between them. CDR1 and CDR2 from the germline V gene are MGHRA and YSYEKL. The CDR3 coding sequence is TGCGCCAGCAGCCAAGTCCTTCGACCGGGACTTAAATACGAGCAGTACCTC. It specifies CASSQVLRPGLKYEQYL.

The sample holds a few counts of this clonotype. The chain couples TRBV7-8 to TRBJ2-5; tentative D call: TRBD2 (5 bases). Trimming took off 1 base at V and 2 bases at J, with 23 bases between the two ends. The CDR3 has 19 amino acids. The germline CDR1 and CDR2 sequences are SGHVS and FQNEAQ. The CDR3 DNA follows: TGTGCCAGCAGCTTAGTGTTCTCCATAAAACTAGGAACACAAGAGACCCAGTACTTC. This gives the protein CASSLVFSIKLGTQETQYF.

As concerns this clonotype: Possible read error: a much larger clone is one base away. For the CDR3, the DNA is TGTGCCAGCAGTTTATGGGCAGGCCAGCGGAGTTCACCCCTCCACTTT. Translation: CASSLWAGQRSSPLHF. V is TRBV12-3 or TRBV12-4 and J is TRBJ1-6; D gene uncertain. The CDR3 consists of 16 residues. The V end lost 2 bases, the J end lost 9 bases, and 17 bases lay between the germline ends.

There are many counts of this clonotype. The chain has TRBV7-9 and TRBJ1-1; 9 nucleotides line up with TRBD1. This CDR3 region has 13 residues. J gave up 11 bases and V 5 bases, and 9 bases lay outside the gene matches. Germline V gene lookup returns CDR1 SEHNR and CDR2 FQNEAQ (reference sequence). The CDR3, as DNA: TGTGCCAGCAGCCGGGACAGGGATTTGTCGGCTTTCTTT. The encoded protein is CASSRDRDLSAFF.

This chain joins TRBV5-6 and TRBJ1-3, with D maybe TRBD1 (6 bases). V shed 0 bases and J shed 2 bases, with 18 bases lying between them. The CDR3 loop spans 18 amino acids. Per germline, CDR1 SGHDT and CDR2 YYEEEE. CDR3 nucleotide sequence: TGTGCCAGCAGCTTGGACAGGCCCAGGGGTCCGGCTGGAAACACCATATATTTT. Its protein is CASSLDRPRGPAGNTIYF.

The rearrangement links TRBV7-6 to TRBJ2-2; D possibly corresponds to TRBD2 (7 bases). CDR1 and CDR2 from the germline V gene are SGHVS and FNYEAQ. Trimming took off 6 bases at V and 0 bases at J, with 11 bases between the two ends. There are 15 residues in the CDR3. The CDR3 loop is CASRRGQANTGELFF. The CDR3, as DNA: TGTGCCAGCAGGCGGGGGCAGGCGAACACCGGGGAGCTGTTTTTT.

The rearrangement joins TRBV15 to TRBJ2-3; 9 bases are shared with TRBD2. Germline CDR1 LNHNV, CDR2 YYDKDF (reference sequence). This CDR3 region has 17 residues. V trimming: 1 base; J trimming: 6 bases; junction bases outside the gene matches: 11. CDR3 sequence: CATSRAGYSGRGDTQYF. CDR3 nucleotides: TGTGCCACCAGCAGAGCGGGATATAGCGGGAGAGGTGATACGCAGTATTTT.

This clonotype was detected many times. The gene calls are TRBV5-4 and TRBJ2-3; D might be TRBD2 (6 bases). Trimming stripped 8 bases from V and 2 bases from J, with 15 bases between. This CDR3 region has 14 residues. Germline assignment: CDR1 SGHNT and CDR2 YYREEE (reference sequence). Written as DNA, the CDR3 is TGTGCCAGTTCCGGACGGGAGATCACAGATACGCAGTATTTT. This codes for CASSGREITDTQYF.

This clonotype came up a few times. A much larger clone differs by one base, so this may be a read error. The CDR3 carries no conserved terminal phenylalanine or tryptophan, so it likely arises from a read error. The chain combines TRBV27 with TRBJ1-1; perhaps TRBD1 as D (5 bases). CDR1 and CDR2 from the germline V gene are MNHEY and SMNVEV (reference sequence). CDR3 length: 13 amino acids. Trimming cost V 7 bases and J 0 bases, with 9 bases left between them. The chain's CDR3 is CASKGQMNTEAFI. The DNA for the CDR3 is TGTGCCAGCAAGGGGCAGATGAACACTGAAGCTTTCATT.

With regard to this clonotype: The junction departs from germline at one end; a sequencing error may be responsible. In DNA, the CDR3 is TGCGCCAGCAGCCAAGACGGGACAGGGAACACTGAAGCTCTCTTT. It is translated as CASSQDGTGNTEALF. The chain combines TRBV4-1 with TRBJ1-1, with 9 bases lining up with TRBD1. This CDR3 region has 15 residues. Germline V gives CDR1 MGHRA, CDR2 YSYEKL.

This clonotype was detected many times. This chain joins TRBV4-3 and TRBJ2-4; 9 nucleotides align to TRBD1. This CDR3 contains 17 residues. J lost 6 bases, V lost 0 bases, and 9 bases had no gene match. Germline CDR1 LGHNA, CDR2 YSLEER. CDR3 nucleotide sequence: TGCGCCAGCAGCCAAGATCGACGCACAGGGGGCGTAAACATTCAGTACTTC. Its protein product is CASSQDRRTGGVNIQYF.

This clonotype was counted ten times or more. V usage is TRBV9 and J usage is TRBJ1-5, with a weak D call TRBD1 (6 bases). V lost 3 bases to trimming and J lost 6 bases, with 10 bases between them. Germline V CDR1 and CDR2: SGDLS, YYNGEE. The CDR3 loop spans 13 amino acids. For the CDR3, the DNA is TGTGCCAGCAGCGAGGGGGGGACTCAGCCCCAGCATTTT. Its translation: CASSEGGTQPQHF.

A remark on this clonotype: This may be a read error: a much more frequent sequence differs by one nucleotide. V usage is TRBV5-6 and J usage is TRBJ2-1, with D possibly matching TRBD1 (5 bases). Per the germline V gene, CDR1 is SGHDT and CDR2 is YYEEEE. CDR3 size: 13 residues. CDR3 DNA: TGTGCCGGCAGCTTGAGACAGCTAAGGGAGCAGTTCTTC. As protein: CAGSLRQLREQFF.

Note on this clonotype: A much larger clone sits a single nucleotide away, making a read error possible. The chain combines TRBV11-2 with TRBJ2-1, with D unclear. Germline CDR1 is SGHAT and CDR2 is FQNNGV. The CDR3 covers 11 residues. The CDR3 DNA sequence: TGTGCCAGCAGTTTCGACAATGAGCAGCTCTTC. Protein: CASSFDNEQLF.

Comments on this clonotype: One base away lies a much larger clone, so this may be a sequencing read error. The chain joins TRBV11-3 to TRBJ2-4, with D perhaps being TRBD1 or TRBD2 (5 bases each). Germline V gene lookup returns CDR1 SGHNT and CDR2 YENEEA. This CDR3 has 14 residues. DNA of the CDR3: TGTGCCAGCAGCTCCGACGGGGCCAAAAGCATTCAGTACTTC. It encodes CASSSDGAKSIQYF.

This clonotype has only a few counts. The chain employs TRBV2 and TRBJ2-4; 7 positions match TRBD1. Germline trimming cut 4 bases from V and 4 bases from J; bases unmatched to any gene: 7. The CDR3 spans 15 residues. CDR1 is SNHLY, CDR2 FYNNEI, per germline. The CDR3 DNA reads as TGTGCCAGCAGTGTTTCTAGACAGGGAAAAAACATTCAGTACTTC. It specifies CASSVSRQGKNIQYF.

This clonotype was observed many times. This sequence joins TRBV11-2 and TRBJ2-7, with 7 bases that match TRBD2. Germline values: CDR1 SGHAT, CDR2 FQNNGV. This CDR3 has 11 amino acids. V lost 9 bases to trimming and J lost 2 bases; unmatched junction nucleotides: 1. Written as DNA, the CDR3 is TGTGCCAGGGGGAGGGCCTACGAGCAGTACTTC. It yields the protein CARGRAYEQYF.

This clonotype was observed many times. V usage is TRBV28 and J usage is TRBJ2-7; TRBD1 matches at 7 bases. This CDR3 contains 18 residues. Germline assignment: CDR1 MDHEN and CDR2 SYDVKM. V lost 4 bases, J lost 0 bases, and 15 bases stayed unmatched. CDR3 sequence: CASSSLGPTGLGSYEQYF. The CDR3 nucleotides read TGTGCCAGCAGTTCACTCGGACCGACAGGGCTGGGCTCCTACGAGCAGTACTTC. The full variable domain, in which reference TRBV28 and TRBJ2-7 provide the parts outside the CDR3, is DVKVTQSSRYLVKRTGEKVFLECVQDMDHENMFWYRQDPGLGLRLIYFSYDVKMKEKGDIPEGYSVSREKKERFSLILESASTNQTSMYLCASSSLGPTGLGSYEQYFGPGTRLTVT.